This T cell receptor beta chain stems from a study of shared clonotypes between healthy human individuals. General study findings and limits: An expected dependence of interdonor clonotype sharing on sequencing depth was noted. Investigators collected only blood, and repertoires in tissues likely differ.

A word on this clone: What it binds is not known.

Donation came from healthy HIV-negative adults that had no recent acute infections or vaccinations. The unsorted PBMC replicate PCRs were performed with roughly 300 ng DNA, tens of thousands of T cell genomes. Clones were sequenced by immunoSEQ multiplex PCR, and TCRdb holds only the in-frame ones, with some missing. The table shows 450,000 to 500,000 clones, with about 78% occurring only once. Sequenced: PBMCs. This receptor was obtained from a woman between 35 and 50 years old in good health. Some clones in this sample may be carry-over from other donors' samples.

CDR3: CAWTPRGELFF. In nucleotides, the CDR3 is TGTGCCTGGACCCCCAGGGGGGAACTGTTTTTT. This sequence joins TRBV30 and TRBJ1-4; 7 positions agree with TRBD1. Germline V lookup: CDR1 GTSNPN, CDR2 SVGIG (reference sequence). The CDR3 consists of 11 residues. V lost 4 bases and J lost 12; bases outside the gene matches: 5. Supplemented by reference TRBV30 and TRBJ1-4, the full variable domain reads SQTIHQWPATLVQPVGSPLSLECTVEGTSNPNLYWYRQAAGRGLQLLFYSVGIGQISSEVPQNLSASRPQDRQFILSSKKLLLSDSGFYLCAWTPRGELFFGSGTQLSVL.